The source of this T cell receptor beta chain is a study of control samples from healthy donors and cancer patients. V was clipped by 9 bases and J by 1 base, with 21 bases between them. Germline CDR1 and CDR2: MNHEY and SMNVEV (reference sequence). The CDR3 extends over 16 amino acids. This table comes from immunoSEQ multiplex PCR, and its TCRdb copy is limited to in-frame clones, with some not included. The sample has nearly 200,000 clones, roughly nine tenths seen once. The genes are TRBV27 and TRBJ1-1, with a weak D call TRBD1 (6 bases). The sample taken for sequencing was blood. This TCR derives from a man aged 25 to 40 in good health. The CDR3 here is CASKPNEGGANTEAFF. DNA for the CDR3: TGTGCCAGTAAACCTAACGAAGGGGGGGCGAACACTGAAGCTTTCTTT.